This entry is about one TCR beta chain. This clonotype was picked up many times. There is no known antigen for this receptor. The record has no base qualities; no much larger clone is one base away. The record originates from a study of T-cell reconstitution after alpha-beta-depleted transplantation in children (dated by TCRdb to 2015 to 2016). Study-wide context: T-cell immune reconstitution after TCRalphabeta/CD19-depleted allogeneic hematopoietic cell transplantation in children was quantitatively tracked in the study by means of TCR repertoire profiling.

Libraries came from PCR. The sequencer listed for this sample is Illumina HiSeq 2500. Molecular barcoding was employed in the preparation of TCR libraries, with unique molecular identifiers being used to normalize TCRbeta repertoire quantification. Starting from the raw public reads, TCRdb applied fastp trimming at Q25, assembled clones with MiXCR and retained in-frame beta chains. Each entry is one CDR3 protein sequence, shown with its most common DNA and genes. The sample records about 610,000 distinct CDR3 sequences, over 9.5% of which are singletons. 4% to 5% of the sample lies in the top ten. Trimming takes 4 bases from V and 4 bases from J, and the germline ends sit 8 bases apart. From the germline V gene, CDR1 is KGHDR and CDR2 is SFDVKD. From the cysteine through the phenylalanine, the CDR3 covers 13 amino acids. Only the CDR3 region is kept as DNA, spanning 39 bases read in frame from base 1.

The chain is made from TRBV24-1 and TRBJ2-3, and possibly TRBD1, on 5 matching bases. The sample consisted of PBMCs from the stem cell graft donor, taken from the stem cell graft. The receptor's source is a human donor who donated a stem cell graft to a child with acute myeloid leukemia. The CDR3: CATSEPGPDTQYF. The DNA is TGTGCCACCAGTGAACCAGGGCCAGATACGCAGTATTTT.